This T cell receptor (beta chain) was observed in a study of T-cell reconstitution after alpha-beta-depleted transplantation in children. This sample's TCRbeta library carried unique molecular identifier barcodes. Each CDR3 protein is one row after TCRdb ran MiXCR on the PCR reads. The profile shows hundreds of thousands of distinct CDR3 sequences, around 9.1% of them singletons. General observations from the study: There were reportedly several hundred expanded graft clones from which alpha-beta T cells came about two months after transplant. T cells produced anew were the main source of T-cell counts and diversity one year after transplant.

J gave up 2 bases and V 4 bases, and 6 bases lay outside the gene matches. The germline gives CDR1 LNHDA, CDR2 SQIVND (reference sequence). The CDR3 has 15 residues. Points on this clonotype: Its antigen is unidentified.

The clonotype comes from a boy under two years old with acute myeloid leukemia, due to receive a stem cell transplant. The sequenced sample was PBMCs, obtained before TCRalphabeta/CD19-depleted stem cell transplant. V usage is TRBV19 and J usage is TRBJ2-5, with TRBD1 matching over 8 bases. As DNA, the CDR3 is TGTGCCAGTAGTACGTCAGGGGGCCCTCAAGAGACCCAGTACTTC. Translated: CASSTSGGPQETQYF.